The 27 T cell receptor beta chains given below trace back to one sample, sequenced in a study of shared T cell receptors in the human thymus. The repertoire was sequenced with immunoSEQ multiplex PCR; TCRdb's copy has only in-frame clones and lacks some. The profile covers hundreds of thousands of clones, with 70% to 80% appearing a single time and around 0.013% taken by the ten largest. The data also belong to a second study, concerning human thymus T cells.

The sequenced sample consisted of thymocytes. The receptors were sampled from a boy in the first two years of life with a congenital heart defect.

This CDR3 reads CASSLIQAKDRNNEQFF. Written as DNA, the CDR3 is TGTGCCAGCAGCTTAATCCAGGCAAAAGACCGAAACAATGAGCAGTTCTTC. The chain couples TRBV13 to TRBJ2-1, with D hard to call. Trimming cost V 2 bases and J 5 bases, with 19 bases left between them. The CDR3 is 17 residues long. CDR1 PRHDT and CDR2 FYEKMQ come from the germline V gene (reference sequence).

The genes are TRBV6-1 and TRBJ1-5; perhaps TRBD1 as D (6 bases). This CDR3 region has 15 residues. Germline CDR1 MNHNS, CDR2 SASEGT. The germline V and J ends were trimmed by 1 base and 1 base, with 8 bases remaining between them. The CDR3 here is CASSEGTGSNQPQHF. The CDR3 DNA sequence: TGTGCCAGCAGTGAAGGTACAGGGAGCAATCAGCCCCAGCATTTT.

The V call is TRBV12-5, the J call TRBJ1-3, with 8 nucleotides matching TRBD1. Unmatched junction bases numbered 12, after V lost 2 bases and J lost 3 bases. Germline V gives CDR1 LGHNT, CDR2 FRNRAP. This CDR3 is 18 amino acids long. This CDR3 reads CASGLPHYRGSRGNTIYF. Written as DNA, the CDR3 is TGTGCTAGTGGTTTGCCACATTACAGGGGGAGTCGTGGAAACACCATATATTTT.

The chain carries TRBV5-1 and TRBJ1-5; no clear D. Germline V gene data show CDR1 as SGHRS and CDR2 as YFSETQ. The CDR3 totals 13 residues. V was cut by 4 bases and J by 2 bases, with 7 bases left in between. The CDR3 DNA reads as TGCGCCAGCAGCCGGGTTGGCAATCAGCCCCAGCATTTT. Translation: CASSRVGNQPQHF.

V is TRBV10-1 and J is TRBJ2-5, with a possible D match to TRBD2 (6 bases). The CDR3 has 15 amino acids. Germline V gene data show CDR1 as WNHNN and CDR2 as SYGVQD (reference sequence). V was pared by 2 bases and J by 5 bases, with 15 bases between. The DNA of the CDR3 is TGCGCCAGCAGTGAGCGGACGGAGGGGCCGGAGACCCAGTACTTC. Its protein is CASSERTEGPETQYF.

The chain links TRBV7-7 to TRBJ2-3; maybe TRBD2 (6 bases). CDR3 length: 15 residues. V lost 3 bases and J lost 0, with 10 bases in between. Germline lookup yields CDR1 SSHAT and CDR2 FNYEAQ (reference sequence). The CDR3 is CASSFSGSSTDTQYF. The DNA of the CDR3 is TGTGCCAGCAGCTTTAGCGGTTCTAGCACAGATACGCAGTATTTT.

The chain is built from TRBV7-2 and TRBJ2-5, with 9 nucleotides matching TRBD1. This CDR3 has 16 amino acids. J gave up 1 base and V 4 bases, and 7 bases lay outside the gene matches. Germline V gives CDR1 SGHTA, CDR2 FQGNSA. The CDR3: CASSSPGTGRQETQYF. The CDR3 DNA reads TGTGCCAGCAGCTCGCCCGGGACAGGGCGCCAAGAGACCCAGTACTTC.

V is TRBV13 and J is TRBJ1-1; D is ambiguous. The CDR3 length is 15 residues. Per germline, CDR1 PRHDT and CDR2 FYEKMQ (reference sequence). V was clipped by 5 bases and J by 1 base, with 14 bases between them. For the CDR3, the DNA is TGTGCCAGCAGCCCAGACGGGGTGGAGAACACTGAAGCTTTCTTT. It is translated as CASSPDGVENTEAFF.

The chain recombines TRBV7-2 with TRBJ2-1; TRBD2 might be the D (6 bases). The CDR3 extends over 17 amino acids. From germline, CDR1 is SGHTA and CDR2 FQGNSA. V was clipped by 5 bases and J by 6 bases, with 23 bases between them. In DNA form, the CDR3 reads TGTGCCAGCAGCCTATCTCCCCCCGGGACTTGGCGCAATGAGCAGTTCTTC. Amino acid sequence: CASSLSPPGTWRNEQFF.

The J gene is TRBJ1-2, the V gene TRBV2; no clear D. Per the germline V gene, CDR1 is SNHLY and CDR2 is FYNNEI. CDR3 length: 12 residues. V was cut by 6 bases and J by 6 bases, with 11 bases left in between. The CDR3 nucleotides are TGTGCCAGCAGCCCGTGGAGGGATGGCTACACCTTC. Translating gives CASSPWRDGYTF.

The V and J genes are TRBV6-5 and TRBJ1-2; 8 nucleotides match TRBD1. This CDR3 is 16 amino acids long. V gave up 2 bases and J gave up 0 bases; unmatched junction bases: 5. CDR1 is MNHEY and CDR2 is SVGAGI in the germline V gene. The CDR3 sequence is CASSYRTGLSNYGYTF. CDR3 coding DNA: TGTGCCAGCAGTTACAGGACAGGGCTTTCTAACTATGGCTACACCTTC.

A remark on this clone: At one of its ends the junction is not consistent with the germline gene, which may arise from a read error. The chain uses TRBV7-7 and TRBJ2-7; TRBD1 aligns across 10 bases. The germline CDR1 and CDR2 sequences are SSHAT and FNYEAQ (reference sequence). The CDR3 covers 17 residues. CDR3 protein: CASSHLRGQGPCYEQYF. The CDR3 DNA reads TGTGCTAGCAGCCATCTCCGGGGACAGGGGCCTTGCTACGAGCAGTACTTC.

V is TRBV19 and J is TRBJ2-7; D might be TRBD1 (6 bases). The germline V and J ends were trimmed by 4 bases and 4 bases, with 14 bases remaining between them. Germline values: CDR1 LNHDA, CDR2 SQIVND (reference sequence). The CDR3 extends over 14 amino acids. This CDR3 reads CASSRPGHTYEQYF. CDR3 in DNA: TGTGCCAGTAGTAGACCGGGACACACATACGAGCAGTACTTC.

CDR3 region: CASSEARTLAGGRTDTQYF. Written as DNA, the CDR3 is TGTGCCAGCAGTGAAGCTCGGACCCTAGCGGGAGGGCGCACAGATACGCAGTATTTT. The chain uses TRBV6-1 and TRBJ2-3; 12 bases map to TRBD2. Looked up from germline, CDR1 is MNHNS and CDR2 is SASEGT. V shed 0 bases, J shed 1 base, and the junction held 8 bases outside the gene matches. This CDR3 has 19 amino acids.

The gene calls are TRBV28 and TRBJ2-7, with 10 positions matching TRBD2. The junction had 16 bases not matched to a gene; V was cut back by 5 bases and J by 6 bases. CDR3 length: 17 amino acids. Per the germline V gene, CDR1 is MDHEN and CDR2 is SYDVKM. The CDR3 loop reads CASSTPGLAVLRLEQYF. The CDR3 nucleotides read TGTGCCAGCAGTACCCCAGGACTAGCGGTCTTAAGGCTCGAGCAGTACTTC.

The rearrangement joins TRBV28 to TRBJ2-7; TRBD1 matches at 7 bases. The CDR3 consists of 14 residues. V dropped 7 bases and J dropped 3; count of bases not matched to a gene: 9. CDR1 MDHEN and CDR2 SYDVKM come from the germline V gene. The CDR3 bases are TGTGCCAGCACCCAGGGACAGTCCTACTACGAGCAGTACTTC. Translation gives CASTQGQSYYEQYF.

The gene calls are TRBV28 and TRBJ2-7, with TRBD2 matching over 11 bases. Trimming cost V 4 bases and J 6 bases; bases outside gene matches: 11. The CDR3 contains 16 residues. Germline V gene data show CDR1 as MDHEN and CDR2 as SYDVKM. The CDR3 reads CASSSVAGGPMAEQYF. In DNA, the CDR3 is TGTGCCAGCAGTTCTGTAGCGGGAGGGCCGATGGCCGAGCAGTACTTC. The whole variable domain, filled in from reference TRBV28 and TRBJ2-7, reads DVKVTQSSRYLVKRTGEKVFLECVQDMDHENMFWYRQDPGLGLRLIYFSYDVKMKEKGDIPEGYSVSREKKERFSLILESASTNQTSMYLCASSSVAGGPMAEQYFGPGTRLTVT.

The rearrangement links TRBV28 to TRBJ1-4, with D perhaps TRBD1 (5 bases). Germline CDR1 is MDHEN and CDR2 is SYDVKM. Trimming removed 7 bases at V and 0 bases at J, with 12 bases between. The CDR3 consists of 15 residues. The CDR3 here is CASTPGTATNEKLFF. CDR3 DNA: TGTGCCAGCACCCCAGGGACTGCAACTAATGAAAAACTGTTTTTT.

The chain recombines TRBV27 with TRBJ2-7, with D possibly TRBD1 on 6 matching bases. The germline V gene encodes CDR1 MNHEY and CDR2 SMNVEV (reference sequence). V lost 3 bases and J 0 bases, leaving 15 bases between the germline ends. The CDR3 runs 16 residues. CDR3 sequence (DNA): TGTGCCAGCAGTTTTGGCAGAACCAGGGGCTCCTACGAGCAGTACTTC. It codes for CASSFGRTRGSYEQYF.

The CDR3 nucleotides are TGTGCCAGCAGTTCTCCAGGGCGGAGGGGTGGCAATGAGCAGTTCTTC. This translates into CASSSPGRRGGNEQFF. V and J are TRBV2 and TRBJ2-1; TRBD2 might be the D (6 bases). The CDR3 has 16 residues. Germline V gene lookup returns CDR1 SNHLY and CDR2 FYNNEI. V was trimmed by 5 bases and J by 6 bases, leaving 20 bases between them.

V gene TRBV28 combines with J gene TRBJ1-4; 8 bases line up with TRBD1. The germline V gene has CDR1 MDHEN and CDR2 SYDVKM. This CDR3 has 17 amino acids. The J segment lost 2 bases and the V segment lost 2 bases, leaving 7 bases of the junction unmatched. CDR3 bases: TGTGCCAGCAGTTTAGGACAGGGACCGAGGACTAATGAAAAACTGTTTTTT. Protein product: CASSLGQGPRTNEKLFF.

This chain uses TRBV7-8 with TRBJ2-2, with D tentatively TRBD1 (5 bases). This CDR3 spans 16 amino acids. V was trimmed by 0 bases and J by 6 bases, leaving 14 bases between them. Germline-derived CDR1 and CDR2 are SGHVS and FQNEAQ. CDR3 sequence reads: CASSLAPTGHPGELFF. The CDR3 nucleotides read TGTGCCAGCAGCTTAGCCCCCACAGGCCATCCCGGGGAGCTGTTTTTT.

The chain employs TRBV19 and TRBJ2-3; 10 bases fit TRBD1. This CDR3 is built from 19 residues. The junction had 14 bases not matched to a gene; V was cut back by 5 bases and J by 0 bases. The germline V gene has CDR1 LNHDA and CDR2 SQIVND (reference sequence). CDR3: CASSASTGGAGTSTDTQYF. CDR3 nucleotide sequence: TGTGCCAGTAGTGCCTCGACAGGGGGCGCGGGGACTAGCACAGATACGCAGTATTTT. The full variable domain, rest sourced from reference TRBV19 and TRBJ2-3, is DGGITQSPKYLFRKEGQNVTLSCEQNLNHDAMYWYRQDPGQGLRLIYYSQIVNDFQKGDIAEGYSVSREKKESFPLTVTSAQKNPTAFYLCASSASTGGAGTSTDTQYFGPGTRLTVL.

The DNA of the CDR3 is TGTGCCAGCAGCTTAGGAGGGGGTCATTCCCCTTACGAGCAGTACTTC. Translating gives CASSLGGGHSPYEQYF. The chain uses TRBV7-9 and TRBJ2-7; possible D gene TRBD1, 6 bases. With 1 base removed from V and 4 bases from J, the gap between germline ends came to 17 bases. The germline CDR1 and CDR2 sequences are SEHNR and FQNEAQ (reference sequence). The CDR3 length is 16 residues.

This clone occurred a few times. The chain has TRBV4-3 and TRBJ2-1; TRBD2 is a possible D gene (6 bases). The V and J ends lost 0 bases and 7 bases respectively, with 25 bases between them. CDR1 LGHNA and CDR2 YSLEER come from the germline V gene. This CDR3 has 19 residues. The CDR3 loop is CASSQEAFGIGLAMNEQFF. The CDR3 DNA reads TGCGCCAGCAGCCAAGAAGCGTTCGGTATCGGTCTAGCGATGAATGAGCAGTTCTTC.

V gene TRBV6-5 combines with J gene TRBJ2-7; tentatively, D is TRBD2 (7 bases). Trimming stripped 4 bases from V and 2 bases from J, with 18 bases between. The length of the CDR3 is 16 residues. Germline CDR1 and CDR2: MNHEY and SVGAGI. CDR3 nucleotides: TGTGCCAGCAGTTTCGGGCCGCAGGGGACTACCTACGAGCAGTACTTC. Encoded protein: CASSFGPQGTTYEQYF.

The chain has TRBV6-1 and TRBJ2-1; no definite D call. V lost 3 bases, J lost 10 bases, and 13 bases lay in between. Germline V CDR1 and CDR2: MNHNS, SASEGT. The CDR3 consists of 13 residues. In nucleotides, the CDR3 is TGTGCCAGCAGTGATCCACCACCCAGAGAGCAGTTCTTC. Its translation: CASSDPPPREQFF.